The 22 T cell receptor beta chains presented below share a single source sample, sequenced in a study of control samples from healthy donors and cancer patients. Clones were sequenced by immunoSEQ multiplex PCR, and TCRdb holds only the in-frame ones, with some missing. Of some 200,000 clones in the sample, 85% to 95% were seen once. The specimen was blood. Every receptor here comes from a man in his fifties in good health.

This chain connects TRBV10-3 to TRBJ1-2; D is uncertain. The CDR3 loop spans 16 amino acids. Germline V CDR1 and CDR2: ENHRY, SYGVKD. The ends were cut back, 0 bases at V and 1 base at J, with 12 bases in the middle. The DNA for the CDR3 is TGTGCCATCAGTGAGTCCGGGCAGGAGAATAACTATGGCTACACCTTC. Protein: CAISESGQENNYGYTF.

This clone was seen once. V gene TRBV6-5 combines with J gene TRBJ1-4; a weak D match, TRBD1 (5 bases). This CDR3 has 15 amino acids. Germline CDR1 reads MNHEY; CDR2 reads SVGAGI. Deletions cut 7 bases from V and 3 bases from J, with 15 bases between. For the CDR3, the DNA is TGTGCCAGCACTCGAGGAGGGGACCCTAATGAAAAACTGTTTTTT. Protein sequence: CASTRGGDPNEKLFF.

The rearrangement links TRBV19 to TRBJ1-2, with D possibly being TRBD1 (5 bases). V was trimmed by 4 bases and J by 4 bases, leaving 10 bases between them. Germline CDR1 reads LNHDA; CDR2 reads SQIVND (reference sequence). The length of the CDR3 is 13 residues. The CDR3 nucleotides are TGTGCCAGTAGTAACAGGAACATCTATGGCTACACCTTC. Translating it yields CASSNRNIYGYTF.

The rearrangement uses TRBV15 and TRBJ1-1; the D gene is possibly TRBD1 (5 bases). The germline V gene encodes CDR1 LNHNV and CDR2 YYDKDF (reference sequence). Trimming took off 1 base at V and 1 base at J, with 13 bases between the two ends. CDR3 length: 16 amino acids. The CDR3 loop is CATSRGPGRENTEAFF. The CDR3 bases are TGTGCCACCAGCAGAGGCCCGGGACGGGAGAACACTGAAGCTTTCTTT.

The chain couples TRBV9 to TRBJ1-2; TRBD1 is a possible D gene (6 bases). Trimming cost V 3 bases and J 9 bases, with 18 bases left between them. There are 14 residues in the CDR3. CDR1 and CDR2 from the germline V gene are SGDLS and YYNGEE. CDR3 sequence reads: CASSADRDTASYTF. The CDR3 DNA sequence: TGTGCCAGCAGCGCTGACCGGGACACGGCGAGCTACACCTTC.

The chain employs TRBV2 and TRBJ1-2, with no clear D. V lost 4 bases to trimming and J lost 5 bases, with 8 bases between them. The CDR3 length is 12 residues. The V gene's germline CDR1 is SNHLY and CDR2 FYNNEI. The CDR3 DNA sequence: TGTGCCAGCAGTGTACTACAATATGGCTACACCTTC. Residues: CASSVLQYGYTF. The whole variable domain, filled in from reference TRBV2 and TRBJ1-2, reads EPEVTQTPSHQVTQMGQEVILRCVPISNHLYFYWYRQILGQKVEFLVSFYNNEISEKSEIFDDQFSVERPDGSNFTLKIRSTKLEDSAMYFCASSVLQYGYTFGSGTRLTVV.

The chain is built from TRBV6-5 and TRBJ2-7; tentatively, D is TRBD1 or TRBD2 (5 bases each). V lost 9 bases to trimming and J lost 7 bases, with 19 bases between them. CDR1 is MNHEY and CDR2 is SVGAGI in the germline V gene. The CDR3 runs to 13 residues. CDR3 protein: CASISGTGIEQYF. DNA of the CDR3: TGTGCCAGTATCTCGGGGACGGGAATTGAGCAGTACTTC.

For the CDR3, the DNA is TGTGCCTGGAGTGAACTGGACGGCTACACCTTC. This codes for CAWSELDGYTF. The gene calls are TRBV30 and TRBJ1-2; D gene unclear. Trimming pared 1 base from V and 8 bases from J, leaving 8 bases between. This CDR3 has 11 amino acids. The germline V gene has CDR1 GTSNPN and CDR2 SVGIG (reference sequence).

The chain employs TRBV14 and TRBJ2-1; D is uncertain. Trimming stripped 8 bases from V and 6 bases from J, with 14 bases between. The germline V gene encodes CDR1 SGHDN and CDR2 FVKESK. The CDR3 runs 13 residues. CDR3 region: CASAPWASNEQFF. The CDR3 nucleotides are TGTGCCAGCGCCCCATGGGCTAGCAATGAGCAGTTCTTC.

The CDR3 nucleotides read TGTGCCTGGAACCCGAACAGGGGCCATGGCGGGCAGTACTTC. Translation: CAWNPNRGHGGQYF. The chain has TRBV30 and TRBJ2-7; TRBD1 aligns across 7 bases. This CDR3 is built from 14 residues. J was trimmed by 9 bases and V by 4 bases; bases with no gene match: 15. Germline CDR1 GTSNPN, CDR2 SVGIG (reference sequence).

J is TRBJ1-2 and V is TRBV19; D is unresolved. This CDR3 is built from 16 residues. V dropped 3 bases and J dropped 0 bases, with 14 bases sitting between them. The germline V gene encodes CDR1 LNHDA and CDR2 SQIVND (reference sequence). The CDR3 reads CASSILGSSTNYGYTF. For the CDR3, the DNA is TGTGCCAGTAGTATTCTGGGGTCCTCCACTAACTATGGCTACACCTTC.

V is TRBV18 and J is TRBJ2-5; D possibly corresponds to TRBD1 (6 bases). The V end lost 5 bases, the J end lost 3 bases, and 16 bases lay between the germline ends. The CDR3 length is 15 residues. Germline assignment: CDR1 KGHSH and CDR2 LQKENI. The CDR3 sequence: CASSSTPYREETQYF. The DNA of the CDR3 is TGTGCCAGCTCATCTACGCCTTACAGGGAAGAGACCCAGTACTTC.

The V gene is TRBV5-1, the J gene TRBJ1-4; 10 positions agree with TRBD1. Germline V gives CDR1 SGHRS, CDR2 YFSETQ. V gave up 4 bases and J gave up 12 bases; unmatched junction bases: 15. The CDR3 sequence is 16 residues long. CDR3 region: CASSPETGGIGDQLFF. CDR3 coding DNA: TGCGCCAGCAGCCCCGAGACAGGGGGCATTGGGGACCAACTGTTTTTT.

This chain uses TRBV19 with TRBJ2-3, with D hard to call. Germline V lookup: CDR1 LNHDA, CDR2 SQIVND (reference sequence). Trimming stripped 3 bases from V and 2 bases from J, with 9 bases between. This CDR3 has 14 residues. DNA for the CDR3: TGTGCCAGTAGTATGGTCTATCTCACAGATACGCAGTATTTT. It specifies CASSMVYLTDTQYF. The whole variable domain, filled in from reference TRBV19 and TRBJ2-3, reads DGGITQSPKYLFRKEGQNVTLSCEQNLNHDAMYWYRQDPGQGLRLIYYSQIVNDFQKGDIAEGYSVSREKKESFPLTVTSAQKNPTAFYLCASSMVYLTDTQYFGPGTRLTVL.

This chain connects TRBV12-3 or TRBV12-4 to TRBJ2-2; no reliable D call. This CDR3 region has 13 residues. Trimming took off 6 bases at V and 6 bases at J, with 11 bases between the two ends. CDR3 sequence (DNA): TGTGCCAGCAGCTCAAGGACCCCCGGGGAGCTGTTTTTT. Translated: CASSSRTPGELFF.

This clone appeared once. The rearrangement uses TRBV2 and TRBJ2-4; D possibly uses TRBD1 or TRBD2 (5 bases each). The CDR3 totals 13 residues. V was clipped by 6 bases and J by 4 bases, with 10 bases between them. Germline CDR1 is SNHLY and CDR2 is FYNNEI. In DNA, the CDR3 is TGTGCCAGCAGCTGGGACGGTAAAAACATTCAGTACTTC. It specifies CASSWDGKNIQYF.

In DNA form, the CDR3 reads TGTGCCAGCAGCTTGGGGGTGACAGGGGACGAAAAACTGTTTTTT. Its translation is CASSLGVTGDEKLFF. The rearrangement links TRBV5-5 to TRBJ1-4, with TRBD1 matching over 8 bases. The germline gives CDR1 SGHKS, CDR2 YYEKEE (reference sequence). The CDR3 has 15 amino acids. The V and J ends lost 0 bases and 8 bases, in that order; junction bases with no gene match: 6. Using reference TRBV5-5 and TRBJ1-4 for the parts outside the CDR3, the full variable domain is DAGVTQSPTHLIKTRGQQVTLRCSPISGHKSVSWYQQVLGQGPQFIFQYYEKEERGRGNFPDRFSARQFPNYSSELNVNALLLGDSALYLCASSLGVTGDEKLFFGSGTQLSVL.

V and J are TRBV28 and TRBJ2-7, with 10 bases fitting TRBD1. CDR1 MDHEN and CDR2 SYDVKM come from the germline V gene. Germline trimming cut 7 bases from V and 7 bases from J; bases unmatched to any gene: 13. The CDR3 is 15 residues long. The CDR3 DNA follows: TGTGCCAGCACCCCGACGGGACAGGGGCTTCGGGAGCAGTACTTC. Amino acids: CASTPTGQGLREQYF.

This rearrangement joins TRBV28 to TRBJ1-2, with a tentative D call TRBD1 (6 bases). Germline V gives CDR1 MDHEN, CDR2 SYDVKM. V dropped 8 bases and J dropped 6 bases, with 16 bases sitting between them. This CDR3 is 13 amino acids long. The CDR3 coding sequence is TGTGCCAGCGGAGTTACCGGGACAAATGGCTACACCTTC. Amino acids: CASGVTGTNGYTF.

The rearrangement uses TRBV28 and TRBJ1-5, with D possibly being TRBD1 (6 bases). Trimming stripped 7 bases from V and 1 base from J, with 17 bases between. CDR1 is MDHEN, CDR2 SYDVKM, per germline. The CDR3 spans 16 residues. As DNA, the CDR3 is TGTGCCAGCACCTTGGGGGGGCTCCCCAGCAATCAGCCCCAGCATTTT. Its protein product is CASTLGGLPSNQPQHF.

This clone was seen more than once but under ten times. The chain has TRBV4-2 and TRBJ2-1; TRBD2 matches at 12 bases. Germline assignment: CDR1 LGHNA and CDR2 YNFKEQ. Trimming took 1 base from V and 1 from J; bases not matched to a gene: 2. The length of the CDR3 is 17 residues. The CDR3 nucleotides are TGTGCCAGCAGCCAAGCTAGCGGGGGGGTGTCCTACAATGAGCAGTTCTTC. As protein: CASSQASGGVSYNEQFF.

The chain has TRBV6-5 and TRBJ1-6, with a possible D match to TRBD1 (6 bases). The CDR3 runs 14 residues. The ends were cut back, 5 bases at V and 13 bases at J, with 18 bases in the middle. Germline lookup yields CDR1 MNHEY and CDR2 SVGAGI. The CDR3 spells CASSRQAGVNPLHF. CDR3 nucleotide sequence: TGTGCCAGCAGTCGCCAGGCAGGGGTGAATCCCCTCCACTTT.